The 22 T cell receptor beta chains below all came from one sample that was sequenced in a study of OX40 agonist ivuxolimab in advanced cancers. The protocol was immunoSEQ multiplex PCR, while the TCRdb copy is restricted to in-frame clones and leaves out a portion. The data hold around 65,000 clones, with approximately 90% observed a single time. The input for sequencing was CD4+ or CD8+ T cells sorted from blood, taken in a trial of the OX40 agonist ivuxolimab. Every receptor here comes from an adult with an advanced solid tumor such as melanoma, head and neck, liver or kidney cancer.

The chain's CDR3 is CASSSPRVAETQYF. The CDR3, as DNA: TGTGCCAGCAGTTCCCCGCGGGTGGCTGAGACCCAGTACTTC. This chain links TRBV6-5 with TRBJ2-5; D may be TRBD2 (5 bases). The CDR3 is made up of 14 amino acids. Germline values: CDR1 MNHEY, CDR2 SVGAGI. The V end lost 4 bases, the J end lost 5 bases, and 14 bases lay between the germline ends.

The chain has TRBV19 and TRBJ2-1; TRBD2 aligns across 9 bases. The length of the CDR3 is 14 residues. From germline, CDR1 is LNHDA and CDR2 SQIVND (reference sequence). Losses at the gene ends were 2 bases for V and 8 bases for J; bases not matched to a gene: 4. The CDR3 DNA follows: TGTGCCAGTAGTATACTAGCGGGACGGCATGAGCAGTTCTTC. This gives the protein CASSILAGRHEQFF.

V and J are TRBV27 and TRBJ2-3, with 15 bases aligning to TRBD2. The CDR3 length is 17 residues. The junction had 7 bases not matched to a gene; V was cut back by 5 bases and J by 4 bases. The germline gives CDR1 MNHEY, CDR2 SMNVEV (reference sequence). The CDR3 DNA sequence: TGTGCCAGCAGTCGGACTAGCGGGAGGGCCCTCGCAGATACGCAGTATTTT. Its protein product is CASSRTSGRALADTQYF.

The chain recombines TRBV5-1 with TRBJ2-5, with 8 bases matching TRBD1. CDR1 and CDR2 (germline): SGHRS, YFSETQ. The V gene end was trimmed by 4 bases and the J gene end by 9 bases; junction bases not matched to a gene: 20. The CDR3 consists of 17 residues. This CDR3 reads CASSLLGTGGTMRPQYF. In nucleotides, the CDR3 is TGCGCCAGCAGCCTCCTCGGGACAGGTGGCACTATGAGACCCCAGTACTTC. The full variable domain, completed using reference TRBV5-1 and TRBJ2-5, is KAGVTQTPRYLIKTRGQQVTLSCSPISGHRSVSWYQQTPGQGLQFLFEYFSETQRNKGNFPGRFSGRQFSNSRSEMNVSTLELGDSALYLCASSLLGTGGTMRPQYFGPGTRLLVL.

The V gene is TRBV19, the J gene TRBJ2-7, with TRBD1 matching over 7 bases. The V gene end was trimmed by 4 bases and the J gene end by 3 bases; junction bases not matched to a gene: 3. This CDR3 spans 13 amino acids. From germline, CDR1 is LNHDA and CDR2 SQIVND (reference sequence). The CDR3 region has the DNA TGTGCCAGTAGTAGGACAGGAGTCTACGAGCAGTACTTC. This translates into CASSRTGVYEQYF. The full variable domain, rest sourced from reference TRBV19 and TRBJ2-7, is DGGITQSPKYLFRKEGQNVTLSCEQNLNHDAMYWYRQDPGQGLRLIYYSQIVNDFQKGDIAEGYSVSREKKESFPLTVTSAQKNPTAFYLCASSRTGVYEQYFGPGTRLTVT.

The chain employs TRBV5-4 and TRBJ2-2, with 9 positions matching TRBD2. This CDR3 is 18 amino acids long. In germline, CDR1 is SGHNT, CDR2 YYREEE (reference sequence). Trimming cost V 4 bases and J 5 bases; bases outside gene matches: 15. This CDR3 is CASSLGGVLAGITGELFF. In nucleotides, the CDR3 is TGTGCCAGCAGCCTAGGGGGGGTGCTAGCGGGAATTACCGGGGAGCTGTTTTTT.

The rearrangement joins TRBV10-3 to TRBJ2-3; no firm D call. The CDR3 is made up of 17 amino acids. V lost 2 bases and J 2 bases, leaving 17 bases between the germline ends. Germline-derived CDR1 and CDR2 are ENHRY and SYGVKD. DNA of the CDR3: TGTGCCATCAGTGAGATTAGGTCTTTACAGAACACAGATACGCAGTATTTT. Amino acids: CAISEIRSLQNTDTQYF.

V usage is TRBV29-1 and J usage is TRBJ2-7; 10 bases line up with TRBD2. CDR1 SQVTM and CDR2 ANQGSEA come from the germline V gene. CDR3 length: 12 residues. J was trimmed by 6 bases and V by 4 bases; bases with no gene match: 3. For the CDR3, the DNA is TGCAGCGTTGCCCTAGCGGGAGTCGAGCAGTACTTC. Translating gives CSVALAGVEQYF.

The chain combines TRBV7-9 with TRBJ1-2, with D unclear. The germline V gene has CDR1 SEHNR and CDR2 FQNEAQ (reference sequence). V was trimmed by 3 bases and J by 4 bases, leaving 12 bases between them. The CDR3 contains 14 residues. The CDR3 coding sequence is TGTGCCAGCAGCTTCGAAGGCCAAGGCTATGGCTACACCTTC. Encoded protein: CASSFEGQGYGYTF.

V and J are TRBV2 and TRBJ2-1; perhaps TRBD1 as D (5 bases). The ends were cut back, 4 bases at V and 8 bases at J, with 21 bases in the middle. CDR3 length equals 16 residues. From germline, CDR1 is SNHLY and CDR2 FYNNEI. CDR3 nucleotide sequence: TGTGCCAGCAGTGTCCGACAGACCAAACCTTACGATGAGCAGTTCTTC. It specifies CASSVRQTKPYDEQFF.

This chain uses TRBV25-1 with TRBJ1-5, with a weak D call TRBD1 (5 bases). CDR1 and CDR2 from the germline V gene are MGHDK and SYGVNS. Trimming took 6 bases from V and 2 from J, leaving 11 bases between them. The CDR3 contains 14 residues. This CDR3 is CASRGETGNQPQHF. CDR3 nucleotides: TGTGCCAGCAGGGGGGAGACGGGCAATCAGCCCCAGCATTTT. The whole variable domain, filled in from reference TRBV25-1 and TRBJ1-5, reads EADIYQTPRYLVIGTGKKITLECSQTMGHDKMYWYQQDPGMELHLIHYSYGVNSTEKGDLSSESTVSRIRTEHFPLTLESARPSHTSQYLCASRGETGNQPQHFGDGTRLSIL.

This chain joins TRBV7-8 and TRBJ2-7; D remains unclear. V lost 1 base to trimming and J lost 0 bases, with 7 bases between them. The CDR3 has 14 amino acids. Germline CDR1 SGHVS, CDR2 FQNEAQ. The CDR3, as DNA: TGTGCCAGCAGCTTAGGACCGGTCTCCTACGAGCAGTACTTC. This gives the protein CASSLGPVSYEQYF.

V is TRBV6-5 and J is TRBJ1-3; D remains ambiguous. The V and J ends lost 0 bases and 4 bases respectively, with 7 bases between them. The CDR3 length is 14 residues. Germline-derived CDR1 and CDR2 are MNHEY and SVGAGI. In nucleotides, the CDR3 is TGTGCCAGCAGTTACTCGAGTCAAGGAAACACCATATATTTT. It translates to CASSYSSQGNTIYF.

This clone came up a few times. V usage is TRBV5-1 and J usage is TRBJ2-7; the D gene is possibly TRBD1 (5 bases). This CDR3 comprises 13 residues. Trimming removed 0 bases at V and 6 bases at J, with 10 bases between. Per germline, CDR1 SGHRS and CDR2 YFSETQ. The CDR3 DNA is TGCGCCAGCAGCTTGGGCGCGGACACCGAGCAGTACTTC. Its protein is CASSLGADTEQYF. The entire variable domain, with the rest obtained from reference TRBV5-1 and TRBJ2-7, is as follows: KAGVTQTPRYLIKTRGQQVTLSCSPISGHRSVSWYQQTPGQGLQFLFEYFSETQRNKGNFPGRFSGRQFSNSRSEMNVSTLELGDSALYLCASSLGADTEQYFGPGTRLTVT.

CDR3 sequence reads: CASSFFPSAGPTNEKLFF. The CDR3 region has the DNA TGTGCCAGCAGCTTCTTCCCCTCGGCAGGACCAACTAATGAAAAACTGTTTTTT. The V gene is TRBV5-4, the J gene TRBJ1-4; D call uncertain. This CDR3 contains 18 residues. The V gene lost 2 bases and the J gene lost 0 bases, with 17 bases spanning the gap. Looked up from germline, CDR1 is SGHNT and CDR2 is YYREEE (reference sequence). Supplemented by reference TRBV5-4 and TRBJ1-4, the full variable domain reads ETGVTQSPTHLIKTRGQQVTLRCSSQSGHNTVSWYQQALGQGPQFIFQYYREEENGRGNFPPRFSGLQFPNYSSELNVNALELDDSALYLCASSFFPSAGPTNEKLFFGSGTQLSVL.

This chain uses TRBV4-1 with TRBJ1-6; D is uncertain. Per the germline V gene, CDR1 is MGHRA and CDR2 is YSYEKL. Trimming cost V 0 bases and J 7 bases, with 19 bases left between them. The CDR3 sequence is 18 residues long. For the CDR3, the DNA is TGCGCCAGCAGCCAAGATTCGGGAGACTTTGTTAGCAATTCACCCCTCCACTTT. Its translation: CASSQDSGDFVSNSPLHF.

V and J are TRBV12-5 and TRBJ2-6; 11 bases fit TRBD1. The CDR3 length is 20 residues. Germline lookup yields CDR1 LGHNT and CDR2 FRNRAP. Trimming cost V 0 bases and J 6 bases; bases outside gene matches: 13. CDR3 in amino acids: CASGLVVWTGGLLEANVLTF. CDR3 nucleotides: TGTGCTAGTGGTTTGGTAGTCTGGACAGGGGGCCTGCTGGAGGCCAACGTCCTGACTTTC.

CDR3 nucleotides: TGTGCCAGCAGTGAATATAGGCTAGCAAAGAACACCGGGGAGCTGTTTTTT. Residues: CASSEYRLAKNTGELFF. The chain is built from TRBV25-1 and TRBJ2-2; D is possibly TRBD2 (5 bases). V was pared by 0 bases and J by 1 base, with 12 bases between. Per the germline V gene, CDR1 is MGHDK and CDR2 is SYGVNS. CDR3 size: 17 residues. Filled out from reference TRBV25-1 and TRBJ2-2, the complete variable domain reads EADIYQTPRYLVIGTGKKITLECSQTMGHDKMYWYQQDPGMELHLIHYSYGVNSTEKGDLSSESTVSRIRTEHFPLTLESARPSHTSQYLCASSEYRLAKNTGELFFGEGSRLTVL.

The chain uses TRBV5-4 and TRBJ1-5; D might be TRBD1 (6 bases). This CDR3 contains 13 residues. Germline V gene lookup returns CDR1 SGHNT and CDR2 YYREEE (reference sequence). CDR3 region: CAMGGGSNQPQHF. For the CDR3, the DNA is TGTGCAATGGGGGGCGGTAGCAATCAGCCCCAGCATTTT.

V usage is TRBV2 and J usage is TRBJ2-7; TRBD2 matches at 10 bases. After removal of 6 bases from V and 6 bases from J, the junction contained 14 bases not matched to a gene. This CDR3 is 16 amino acids long. Germline CDR1 SNHLY, CDR2 FYNNEI. DNA of the CDR3: TGTGCCAGCAGCGATCAGACGGTAGCGGGAGGTCTCGAGCAGTACTTC. It is translated as CASSDQTVAGGLEQYF.

The chain carries TRBV5-1 and TRBJ2-1, with 7 positions matching TRBD2. Trimming removed 0 bases from V and 0 bases from J; junction bases left unmatched: 3. The CDR3 length is 16 residues. Per the germline V gene, CDR1 is SGHRS and CDR2 is YFSETQ. The DNA for the CDR3 is TGCGCCAGCAGCTTGGTGCGGACTAGCTCCTACAATGAGCAGTTCTTC. It specifies CASSLVRTSSYNEQFF.

The gene calls are TRBV9 and TRBJ2-4, with D possibly being TRBD1 or TRBD2 (6 bases each). The CDR3 covers 16 residues. Trimming took 3 bases from V and 0 from J, leaving 13 bases between them. Germline CDR1 is SGDLS and CDR2 is YYNGEE. The CDR3 DNA reads TGTGCCAGCAGCGGGGACTCGGGGGCAGCCAAAAACATTCAGTACTTC. Amino acid sequence: CASSGDSGAAKNIQYF.